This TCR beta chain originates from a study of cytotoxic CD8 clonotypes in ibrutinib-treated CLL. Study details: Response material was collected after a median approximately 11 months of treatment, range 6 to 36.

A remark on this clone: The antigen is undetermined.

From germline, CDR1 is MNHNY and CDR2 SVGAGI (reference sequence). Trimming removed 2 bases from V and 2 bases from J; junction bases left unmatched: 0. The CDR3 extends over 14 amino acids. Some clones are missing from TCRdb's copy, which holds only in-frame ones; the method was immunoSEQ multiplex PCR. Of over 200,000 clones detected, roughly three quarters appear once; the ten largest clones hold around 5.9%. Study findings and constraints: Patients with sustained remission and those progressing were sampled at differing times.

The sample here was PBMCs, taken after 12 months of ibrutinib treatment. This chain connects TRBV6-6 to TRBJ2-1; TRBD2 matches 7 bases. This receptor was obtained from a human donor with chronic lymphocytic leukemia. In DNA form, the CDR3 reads TGTGCCAGCAGTTACGGGACTACCTACAATGAGCAGTTCTTC. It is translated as CASSYGTTYNEQFF.